Below are 17 T cell receptor beta chains sequenced from a single sample in a study of response to subunit inactivated influenza vaccine. One entry per CDR3 protein, called by TCRdb with MiXCR from the RT-PCR reads. The table lists 150,000 to 200,000 distinct CDR3 sequences, about a tenth of them singletons, with approximately 11% in the top ten. Sample: non-naive T cells sorted from PBMCs, taken on the day of vaccination. The receptors were sampled from a man in his forties or fifties who received an inactivated influenza vaccine.

The chain combines TRBV6-1 with TRBJ2-2; D is perhaps TRBD1 or TRBD2 (6 bases each). Germline CDR1 and CDR2: MNHNS and SASEGT. Trimming stripped 7 bases from V and 0 bases from J, with 18 bases between. This CDR3 has 17 residues. This CDR3 reads CASKRGAVLANTGELFF. The CDR3 nucleotides read TGTGCCAGCAAAAGGGGGGCAGTTTTGGCGAACACCGGGGAGCTGTTTTTT.

Ten or more counts support this clonotype. The rearrangement uses TRBV5-1 and TRBJ2-7; no clear D gene. V lost 3 bases and J 6 bases, leaving 10 bases between the germline ends. This CDR3 has 12 residues. Germline CDR1 SGHRS, CDR2 YFSETQ. This CDR3 is CASSYDRAEQYF. The CDR3 DNA sequence: TGCGCCAGCAGCTACGATAGGGCCGAGCAGTACTTC.

The J gene is TRBJ2-7, the V gene TRBV6-1, with 8 bases lining up with TRBD1. The V and J ends lost 6 bases and 1 base, in that order; junction bases with no gene match: 8. The CDR3 length is 15 residues. In germline, CDR1 is MNHNS, CDR2 SASEGT. The CDR3 region is CASREPGQASYEQYF. Here the CDR3 DNA reads TGTGCCAGCAGAGAGCCGGGACAGGCATCCTACGAGCAGTACTTC.

This clonotype was detected a few times. V usage is TRBV4-3 and J usage is TRBJ2-7; D could derive from TRBD1 or TRBD2 (6 bases each). The CDR3 has 15 residues. The V end lost 0 bases, the J end lost 4 bases, and 13 bases lay between the germline ends. CDR1 is LGHNA and CDR2 is YSLEER in the germline V gene. In nucleotides, the CDR3 is TGCGCCAGCAGCCAAGAAGGGCAGGGGAGGTACGAGCAGTACTTC. Protein sequence: CASSQEGQGRYEQYF.

This clonotype turned up a few times. This chain connects TRBV5-1 to TRBJ1-6, with D hard to call. CDR3 size: 16 residues. The germline V and J ends were trimmed by 2 bases and 0 bases, with 9 bases remaining between them. CDR1 and CDR2 from the germline V gene are SGHRS and YFSETQ. The CDR3 sequence: CASSFYQDSYNSPLHF. In DNA form, the CDR3 reads TGCGCCAGCAGCTTTTATCAGGACTCCTATAATTCACCCCTCCACTTT.

This clonotype was seen many times. This chain links TRBV7-2 with TRBJ2-7; weak D call: TRBD2 (5 bases). The germline V gene has CDR1 SGHTA and CDR2 FQGNSA. The CDR3 is 14 residues long. Trimming cost V 0 bases and J 2 bases, with 8 bases left between them. The CDR3 here is CASSLAGVTYEQYF. The CDR3 DNA follows: TGTGCCAGCAGCTTAGCGGGAGTGACCTACGAGCAGTACTTC.

This clonotype came up many times. The chain employs TRBV12-3 or TRBV12-4 and TRBJ1-3; TRBD1 might be the D (5 bases). Trimming removed 6 bases at V and 0 bases at J, with 15 bases between. The CDR3 is 16 amino acids. CDR3: CASSRGWSFSGNTIYF. CDR3 bases: TGTGCCAGCAGCCGGGGGTGGTCCTTCTCTGGAAACACCATATATTTT.

This clonotype was seen only a few times. This chain connects TRBV7-9 to TRBJ1-1; tentatively, D is TRBD1 (5 bases). This CDR3 is 13 amino acids long. CDR1 and CDR2 (germline): SEHNR, FQNEAQ (reference sequence). V lost 0 bases, J lost 12 bases, and 14 bases lay in between. The CDR3 here is CASSLAVGGGPFF. Here the CDR3 DNA reads TGTGCCAGCAGCTTAGCGGTTGGGGGGGGACCTTTCTTT.

This clonotype occurred a few times. The rearrangement links TRBV7-2 to TRBJ1-2, with 7 bases lining up with TRBD1. The trim removed 2 bases at V and 3 bases at J, leaving 6 bases unmatched. The germline V gene has CDR1 SGHTA and CDR2 FQGNSA. This CDR3 region has 15 residues. CDR3 amino acids: CASSLNTGVDYGYTF. DNA of the CDR3: TGTGCCAGCAGCTTAAACACAGGGGTGGACTATGGCTACACCTTC.

This clonotype came up many times. The chain has TRBV27 and TRBJ2-5; 7 bases align to TRBD2. This CDR3 spans 12 amino acids. Germline CDR1 reads MNHEY; CDR2 reads SMNVEV (reference sequence). The CDR3 loop reads CVEGGDQETQYF. CDR3 DNA: TGTGTGGAGGGAGGGGACCAAGAGACCCAGTACTTC.

The chain has TRBV28 and TRBJ1-2, with TRBD1 identical over 7 bases. CDR3 length: 15 amino acids. V was clipped by 3 bases and J by 7 bases; unmatched bases: 11. Per the germline V gene, CDR1 is MDHEN and CDR2 is SYDVKM. This CDR3 reads CASSFIGDRVSGYTF. In DNA form, the CDR3 reads TGTGCCAGCAGTTTTATTGGCGACAGGGTGAGTGGCTACACCTTC.

This clonotype was picked up many times. This sequence joins TRBV11-1 and TRBJ2-6; D perhaps matches TRBD2 (6 bases). Germline loops: CDR1 SGHAT, CDR2 FQDESV (reference sequence). The CDR3 extends over 18 amino acids. The ends were cut back, 2 bases at V and 0 bases at J, with 14 bases in the middle. The CDR3 protein is CASSLTRGFSSGANVLTF. DNA for the CDR3: TGTGCCAGCAGCTTAACCCGGGGGTTCTCCTCTGGGGCCAACGTCCTGACTTTC.

The rearrangement joins TRBV29-1 to TRBJ2-7, with 7 bases lining up with TRBD1. The germline V gene has CDR1 SQVTM and CDR2 ANQGSEA. V dropped 4 bases and J dropped 9; count of bases not matched to a gene: 12. CDR3 size: 13 residues. The CDR3 region is CSVVGQGVGGQYF. CDR3 coding DNA: TGCAGCGTTGTGGGTCAGGGGGTAGGAGGGCAGTACTTC.

This clonotype was seen a few times. The rearrangement links TRBV5-1 to TRBJ2-7, with TRBD1 matching over 12 bases. This CDR3 is built from 15 residues. Germline V CDR1 and CDR2: SGHRS, YFSETQ. The V segment lost 3 bases and the J segment 4 bases; nucleotides outside the gene matches: 5. For the CDR3, the DNA is TGCGCCAGCAGCTCAGGGACAGGGGGCGGTTACGAGCAGTACTTC. It is translated as CASSSGTGGGYEQYF.

This clonotype was counted ten times or more. The rearrangement joins TRBV12-3 or TRBV12-4 to TRBJ2-1; 10 positions match TRBD2. V gave up 8 bases and J gave up 7 bases; unmatched junction bases: 8. The CDR3 sequence is 14 residues long. The CDR3 DNA reads as TGTGCCAGCGGCCAGCGGGGGGGCAGGAATGAGCAGTTCTTC. Its translation is CASGQRGGRNEQFF.

This clonotype was detected ten times or more. The rearrangement uses TRBV5-1 and TRBJ2-1; 8 bases are shared with TRBD1. The CDR3 runs to 14 residues. Unmatched junction bases numbered 4, after V lost 4 bases and J lost 4 bases. CDR1 is SGHRS and CDR2 is YFSETQ in the germline V gene. CDR3 nucleotides: TGCGCCAGCAGCCCGGGACAGGAGTACAATGAGCAGTTCTTC. Translated: CASSPGQEYNEQFF.

This clonotype appeared many times. The V gene is TRBV4-1, the J gene TRBJ1-5, with TRBD1 as a possible D gene (5 bases). The V and J ends lost 4 bases and 4 bases respectively, with 17 bases between them. Per the germline V gene, CDR1 is MGHRA and CDR2 is YSYEKL. The CDR3 is 16 amino acids. CDR3 DNA sequence: TGCGCCAGCAGCCCCCCCCCCGGGGCGCGGAATCAGCCCCAGCATTTT. Amino acids: CASSPPPGARNQPQHF.